The clone carrying this TCR beta chain was counted a few times. These data originate in a study of T-cell memory formation after mild COVID-19. This CDR3 has 13 amino acids. The V and J ends lost 6 bases and 3 bases respectively, with 12 bases between them. TCRdb passed the 5' RACE reads through MiXCR, listing each CDR3 protein once. Of some 210,000 distinct CDR3 sequences in the sample, 15% to 20% were seen once. The TCR comes from an adult woman who had mild COVID-19 (a few samples of this study predate the infection). Cell type and time point are not known. The specimen was PBMCs or a T cell subset sorted from them (not recorded which). This chain links TRBV12-3 or TRBV12-4 with TRBJ2-7; D remains unclear. In nucleotides, the CDR3 is TGTGCCAGCAGCCTCAGGTTTCACTACGAGCAGTACTTC. This gives the protein CASSLRFHYEQYF.